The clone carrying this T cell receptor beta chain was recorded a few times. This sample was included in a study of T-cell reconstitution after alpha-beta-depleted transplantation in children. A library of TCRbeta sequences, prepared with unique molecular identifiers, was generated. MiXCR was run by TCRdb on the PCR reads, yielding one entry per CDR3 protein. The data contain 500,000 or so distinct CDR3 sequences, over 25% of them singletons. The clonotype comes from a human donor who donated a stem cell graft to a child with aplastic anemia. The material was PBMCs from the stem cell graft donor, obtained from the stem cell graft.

CDR3 in amino acids: CAWSQGVGTEAFF. For the CDR3, the DNA is TGTGCCTGGAGTCAGGGTGTGGGCACTGAAGCTTTCTTT. The chain is built from TRBV30 and TRBJ1-1, with D possibly being TRBD1 (5 bases). The CDR3 has 13 residues. Per germline, CDR1 GTSNPN and CDR2 SVGIG (reference sequence). The V and J ends lost 2 bases and 4 bases respectively, with 11 bases between them.